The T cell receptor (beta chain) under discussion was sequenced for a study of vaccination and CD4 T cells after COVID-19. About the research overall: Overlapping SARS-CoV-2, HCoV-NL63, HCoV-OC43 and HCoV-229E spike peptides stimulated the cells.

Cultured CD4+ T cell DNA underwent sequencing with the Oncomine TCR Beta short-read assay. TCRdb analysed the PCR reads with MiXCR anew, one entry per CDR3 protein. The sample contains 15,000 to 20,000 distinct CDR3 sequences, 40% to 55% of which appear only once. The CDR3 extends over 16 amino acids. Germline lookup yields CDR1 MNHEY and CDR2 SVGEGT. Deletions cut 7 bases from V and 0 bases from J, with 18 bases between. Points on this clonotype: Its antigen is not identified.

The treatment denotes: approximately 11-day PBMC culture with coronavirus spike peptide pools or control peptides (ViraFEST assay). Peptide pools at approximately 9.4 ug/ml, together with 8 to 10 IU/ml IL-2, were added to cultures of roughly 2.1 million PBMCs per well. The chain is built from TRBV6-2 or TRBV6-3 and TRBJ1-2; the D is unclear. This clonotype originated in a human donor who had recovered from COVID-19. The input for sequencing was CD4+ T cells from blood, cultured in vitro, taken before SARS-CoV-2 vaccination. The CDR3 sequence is CASKEFDLSSNYGYTF. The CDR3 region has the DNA TGTGCCAGCAAAGAGTTCGACCTCTCTTCTAACTATGGCTACACCTTC.